This T cell receptor (beta chain) is from a study of vaccination and CD4 T cells after COVID-19. Treatment reported: approximately nine-day PBMC culture with coronavirus spike peptide pools or control peptides (ViraFEST assay). The CDR3 has 15 residues. Germline CDR1 reads LNHNV; CDR2 reads YYDKDF (reference sequence). The V segment lost 1 base and the J segment 1 base; nucleotides outside the gene matches: 2. With the Oncomine TCR Beta short-read assay, DNA from cultured CD4+ T cells was sequenced. Via MiXCR, TCRdb re-called the PCR reads, giving one row per CDR3 protein. The sample includes roughly 14,000 distinct CDR3 sequences, 55% to 75% of them seen just once. Details on this clonotype: Its antigen remains unidentified.

The chain carries TRBV15 and TRBJ2-5, with 8 bases lining up with TRBD2. The sample was CD4+ T cells from blood, cultured in vitro. The receptor comes from a human donor who had recovered from COVID-19. The CDR3 sequence: CATSRGRGVQETQYF. The CDR3 bases are TGTGCCACCAGCAGAGGGCGGGGGGTCCAAGAGACCCAGTACTTC.